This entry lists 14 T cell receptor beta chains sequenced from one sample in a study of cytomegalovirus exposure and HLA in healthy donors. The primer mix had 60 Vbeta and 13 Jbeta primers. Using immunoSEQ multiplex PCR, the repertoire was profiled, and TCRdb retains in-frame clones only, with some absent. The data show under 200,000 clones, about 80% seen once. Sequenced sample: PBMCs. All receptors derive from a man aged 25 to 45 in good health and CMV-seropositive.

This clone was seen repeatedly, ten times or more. CDR3 sequence reads: CASSEAWGPHEQYF. The CDR3 bases are TGTGCCAGCAGTGAAGCGTGGGGCCCCCACGAGCAGTACTTC. V usage is TRBV6-1 and J usage is TRBJ2-7; D is perhaps TRBD1 (5 bases). The V gene's germline CDR1 is MNHNS and CDR2 SASEGT. The CDR3 is 14 residues long. V lost 0 bases and J 5 bases, leaving 11 bases between the germline ends.

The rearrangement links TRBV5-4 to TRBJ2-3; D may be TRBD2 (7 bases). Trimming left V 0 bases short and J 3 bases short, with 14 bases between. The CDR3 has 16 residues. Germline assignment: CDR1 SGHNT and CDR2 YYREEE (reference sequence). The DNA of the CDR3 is TGTGCCAGCAGCTTGGAGGTGGGGGGGCCAACAGATACGCAGTATTTT. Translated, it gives CASSLEVGGPTDTQYF.

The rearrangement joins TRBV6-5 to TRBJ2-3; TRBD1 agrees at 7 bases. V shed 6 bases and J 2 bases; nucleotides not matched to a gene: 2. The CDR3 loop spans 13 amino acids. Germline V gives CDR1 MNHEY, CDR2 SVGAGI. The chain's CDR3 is CASRGTVTDTQYF. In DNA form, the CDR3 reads TGTGCCAGCAGGGGGACAGTCACAGATACGCAGTATTTT.

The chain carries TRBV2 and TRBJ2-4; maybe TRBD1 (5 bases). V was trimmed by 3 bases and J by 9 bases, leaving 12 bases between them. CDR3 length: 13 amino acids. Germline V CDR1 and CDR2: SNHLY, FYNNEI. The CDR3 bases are TGTGCCAGCAGTGACCGTGCCCAGGGCATTCAGTACTTC. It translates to CASSDRAQGIQYF.

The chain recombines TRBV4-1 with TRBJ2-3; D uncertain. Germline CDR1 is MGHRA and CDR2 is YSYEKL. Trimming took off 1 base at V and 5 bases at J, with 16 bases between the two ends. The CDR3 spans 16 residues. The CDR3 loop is CASSQVWVRGLDTQYF. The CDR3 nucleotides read TGCGCCAGCAGCCAAGTTTGGGTCCGTGGGCTAGATACGCAGTATTTT.

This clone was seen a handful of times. The CDR3 DNA sequence: TGTGCCAGCAGCCTATTCGGAGTTGAAAACACAGATACGCAGTATTTT. It encodes CASSLFGVENTDTQYF. The chain uses TRBV5-6 and TRBJ2-3; no clear D gene. Germline CDR1 is SGHDT and CDR2 is YYEEEE. The CDR3 has 16 residues. Trimming pared 4 bases from V and 2 bases from J, leaving 17 bases between.

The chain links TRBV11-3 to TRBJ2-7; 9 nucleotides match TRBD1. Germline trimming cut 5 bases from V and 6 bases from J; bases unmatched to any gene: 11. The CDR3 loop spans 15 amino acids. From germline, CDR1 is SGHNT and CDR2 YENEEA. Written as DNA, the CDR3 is TGTGCCAGCAGCCGGCGCGGGACAGGGTTTTCCGAGCAGTACTTC. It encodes CASSRRGTGFSEQYF.

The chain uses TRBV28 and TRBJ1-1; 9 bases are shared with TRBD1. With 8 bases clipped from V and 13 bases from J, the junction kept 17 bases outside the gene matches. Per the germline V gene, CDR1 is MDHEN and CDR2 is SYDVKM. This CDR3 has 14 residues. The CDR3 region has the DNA TGTGCCAGCCGCGGTCCCGGGACAGGGTTAATGGGTTTCTTT. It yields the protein CASRGPGTGLMGFF.

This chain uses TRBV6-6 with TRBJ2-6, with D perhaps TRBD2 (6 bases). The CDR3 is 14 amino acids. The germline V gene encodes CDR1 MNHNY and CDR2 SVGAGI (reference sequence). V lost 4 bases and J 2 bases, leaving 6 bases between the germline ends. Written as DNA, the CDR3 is TGTGCCAGCAGTTGGGGGGCTGGGGCCAACGTCCTGACTTTC. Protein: CASSWGAGANVLTF.

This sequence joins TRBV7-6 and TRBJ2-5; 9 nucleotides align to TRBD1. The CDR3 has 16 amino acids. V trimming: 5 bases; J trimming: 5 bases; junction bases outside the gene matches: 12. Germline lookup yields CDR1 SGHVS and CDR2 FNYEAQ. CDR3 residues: CASSPRTGQGAETQYF. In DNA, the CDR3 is TGTGCCAGCAGCCCCAGGACGGGACAGGGAGCCGAGACCCAGTACTTC.

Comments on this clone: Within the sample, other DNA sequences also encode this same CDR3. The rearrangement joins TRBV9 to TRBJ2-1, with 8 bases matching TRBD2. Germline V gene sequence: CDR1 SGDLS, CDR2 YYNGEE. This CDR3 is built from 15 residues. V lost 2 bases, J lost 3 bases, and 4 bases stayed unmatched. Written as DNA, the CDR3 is TGTGCCAGCAGCGTCAGCGGGGGAGACTACAATGAGCAGTTCTTC. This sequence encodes CASSVSGGDYNEQFF.

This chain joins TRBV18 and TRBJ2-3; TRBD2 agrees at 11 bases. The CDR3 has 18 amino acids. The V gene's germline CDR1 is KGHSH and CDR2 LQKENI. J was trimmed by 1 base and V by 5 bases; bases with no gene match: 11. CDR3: CASSKLAGDTLRTDTQYF. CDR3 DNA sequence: TGTGCCAGCTCAAAACTAGCGGGGGATACCCTACGCACAGATACGCAGTATTTT.

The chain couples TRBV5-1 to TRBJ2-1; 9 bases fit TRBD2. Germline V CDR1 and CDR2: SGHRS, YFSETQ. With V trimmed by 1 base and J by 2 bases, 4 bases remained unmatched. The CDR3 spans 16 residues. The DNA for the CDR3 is TGCGCCAGCAGCTTGTGGGGCGGGGGGGCCTACAATGAGCAGTTCTTC. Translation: CASSLWGGGAYNEQFF.

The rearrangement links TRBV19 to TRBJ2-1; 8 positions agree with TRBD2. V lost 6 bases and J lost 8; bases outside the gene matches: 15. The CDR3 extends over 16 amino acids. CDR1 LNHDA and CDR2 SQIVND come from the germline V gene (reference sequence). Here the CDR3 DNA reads TGTGCCAGTAGGGATAGCGGGGTTGCTGTTGGGGATGAGCAGTTCTTC. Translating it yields CASRDSGVAVGDEQFF.